The TCR beta chain under discussion was sequenced for a study of T-cell memory formation after mild COVID-19. Findings of the study overall: Certain responding clones were present in pre-infection memory, suggesting participation of cross-reactive memory.

This CDR3 contains 16 residues. V lost 0 bases, J lost 8 bases, and 9 bases stayed unmatched. CDR1 and CDR2 (germline): LGHDT, YNNKEL (reference sequence). TCRdb independently ran MiXCR on the 5' RACE reads; one entry per CDR3 protein. The table records over 40,000 distinct CDR3 sequences, 12% of them present only once. In this sample, this clonotype turned up many times. Its target is unknown. The chain couples TRBV3-1 to TRBJ2-1, with 8 bases lining up with TRBD2. What was sequenced was PBMCs or a T cell subset sorted from them (not recorded which). The source of this sequence is a man aged 18 to 30 who had mild COVID-19 (a few samples of this study predate the infection). Cell type and time point are not known. The CDR3 reads CASSQESRGGDDEQFF. CDR3 nucleotides: TGTGCCAGCAGCCAAGAATCACGGGGGGGTGACGATGAGCAGTTCTTC.